The entry below gives a single TCR beta chain sequence along with its context. Its antigen is currently unknown. This sample stems from a study of long-term antiretroviral therapy in people with HIV. The study's findings and limits: Once patients were on ART, diversity went higher but still fell short of transplant donor controls. Regardless of time point, clones expanded before ART dominated the repertoire.

Per the germline V gene, CDR1 is SNHLY and CDR2 is FYNNEI. The V end was cut by 3 bases, the J end by 4 bases, with 13 bases between. This CDR3 spans 15 amino acids. The study drew at least one pre-ART and at least two post-ART PBMC samples from every donor. At the survey level, the v3.0 immunoSEQ assay was run. The data were produced by immunoSEQ multiplex PCR, yet TCRdb's version contains in-frame clones alone and is incomplete. In the table there are 42,000 or so clones, roughly nine tenths of which are singletons. The material was unsorted PBMCs, obtained 1.2 years after starting antiretroviral therapy. This receptor was taken from a woman aged 45-65 years with HIV. The rearrangement links TRBV2 to TRBJ2-1, with D possibly being TRBD2 (6 bases). Here the CDR3 DNA reads TGTGCCAGCAGTGAGTCGGGACTTTTGTACAATGAGCAGTTCTTC. It specifies CASSESGLLYNEQFF.